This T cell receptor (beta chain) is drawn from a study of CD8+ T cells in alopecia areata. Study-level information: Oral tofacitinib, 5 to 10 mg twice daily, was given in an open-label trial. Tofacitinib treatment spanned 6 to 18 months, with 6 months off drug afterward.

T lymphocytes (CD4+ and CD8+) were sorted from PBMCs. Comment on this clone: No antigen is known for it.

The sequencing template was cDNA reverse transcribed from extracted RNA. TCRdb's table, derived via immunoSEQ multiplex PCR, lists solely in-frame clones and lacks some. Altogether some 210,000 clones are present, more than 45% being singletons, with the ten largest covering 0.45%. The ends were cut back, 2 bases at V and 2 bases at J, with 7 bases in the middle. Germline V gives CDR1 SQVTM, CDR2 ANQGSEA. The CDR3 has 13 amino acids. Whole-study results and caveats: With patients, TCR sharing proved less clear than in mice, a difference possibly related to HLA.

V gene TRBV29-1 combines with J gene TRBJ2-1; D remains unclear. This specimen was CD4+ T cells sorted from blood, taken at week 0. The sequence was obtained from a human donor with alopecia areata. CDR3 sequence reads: CSVEREPYNEQFF. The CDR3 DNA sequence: TGCAGCGTTGAAAGAGAACCCTACAATGAGCAGTTCTTC.